This T cell receptor (beta chain) was found in a study of CXCR3-negative and CXCR3-positive naive CD8 T cells. Study summary: The dataset comprises roughly 140 million TRB reads in total, with about 1.5 +/- 0.3 million reads per library.

The CDR3 consists of 13 residues. CDR1 and CDR2 from the germline V gene are SGHDT and YYEEEE. With UMI labels, 5' RACE was used to prepare the TRB cDNA libraries. TCRdb re-called the 5' RACE reads and gives one entry per CDR3 protein, without DNA. The listing records 40,000 to 55,000 distinct CDR3 sequences. As regards this clonotype: What it binds is unknown.

Identification of naive CD8+ T cells rested on CD45RO-CCR7+CD27+CD95- status. Findings of the study overall: TRB CDR3 properties indicated TCR strength, while surface CD5 was similar across naive subsets. Upon cryopreservation, CXCR3 expression partially decreased, and most assays used fresh PBMCs.

Material: naive CXCR3- CD8+ T cells from blood. Sample subset: CD45RO-CCR7+CD27+CD95- naive CD8+ T cells lacking CXCR3 (TNR3-). This TCR was recovered from a human donor in good health. Some clones in this sample may be carry-over from other donors' samples. The chain employs TRBV5-6 and TRBJ1-1; TCRdb outputs TRBD1, but without DNA this stays unchecked. The CDR3 here is CASSLRNREEAFF.